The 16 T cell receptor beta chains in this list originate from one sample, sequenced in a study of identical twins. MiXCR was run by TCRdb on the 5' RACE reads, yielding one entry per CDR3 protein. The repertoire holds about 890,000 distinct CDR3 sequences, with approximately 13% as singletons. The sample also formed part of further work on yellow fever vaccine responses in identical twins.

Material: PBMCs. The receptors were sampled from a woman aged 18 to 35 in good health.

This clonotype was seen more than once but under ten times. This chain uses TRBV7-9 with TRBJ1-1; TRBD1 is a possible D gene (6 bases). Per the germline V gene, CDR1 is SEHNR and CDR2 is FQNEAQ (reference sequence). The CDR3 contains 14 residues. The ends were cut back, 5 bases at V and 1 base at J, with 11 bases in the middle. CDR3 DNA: TGTGCCAGCAGCCGTTCGACAGGGAACACTGAAGCTTTCTTT. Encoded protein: CASSRSTGNTEAFF.

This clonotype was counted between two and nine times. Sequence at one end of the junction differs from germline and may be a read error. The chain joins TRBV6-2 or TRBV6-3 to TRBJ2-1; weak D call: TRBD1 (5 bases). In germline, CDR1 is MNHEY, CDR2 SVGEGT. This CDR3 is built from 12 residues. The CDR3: CASSQTLGLALF. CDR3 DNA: TGTGCCAGCAGCCAGACTTTGGGGCTGGCACTCTTC.

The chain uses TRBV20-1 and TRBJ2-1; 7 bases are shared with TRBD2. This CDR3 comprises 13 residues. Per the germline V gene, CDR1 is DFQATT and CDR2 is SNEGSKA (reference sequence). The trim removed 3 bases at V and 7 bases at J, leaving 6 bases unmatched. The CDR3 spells CSARRLAVNEQFF. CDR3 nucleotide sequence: TGCAGTGCTAGGCGGCTAGCGGTAAATGAGCAGTTCTTC.

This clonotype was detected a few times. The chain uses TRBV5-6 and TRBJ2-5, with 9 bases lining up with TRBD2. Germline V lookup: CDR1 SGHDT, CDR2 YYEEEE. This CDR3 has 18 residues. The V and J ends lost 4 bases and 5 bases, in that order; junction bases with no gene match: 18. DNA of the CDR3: TGTGCCAGCAGCCAGGAGGGGACTAGCATCGCGTTTAAGGAGACCCAGTACTTC. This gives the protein CASSQEGTSIAFKETQYF.

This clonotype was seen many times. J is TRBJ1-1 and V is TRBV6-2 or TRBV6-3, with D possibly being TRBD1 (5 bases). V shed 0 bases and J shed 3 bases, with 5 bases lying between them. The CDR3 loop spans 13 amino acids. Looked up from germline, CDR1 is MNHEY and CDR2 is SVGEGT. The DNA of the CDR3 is TGTGCCAGCAGTTACTCCAGGGACACTGAAGCTTTCTTT. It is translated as CASSYSRDTEAFF.

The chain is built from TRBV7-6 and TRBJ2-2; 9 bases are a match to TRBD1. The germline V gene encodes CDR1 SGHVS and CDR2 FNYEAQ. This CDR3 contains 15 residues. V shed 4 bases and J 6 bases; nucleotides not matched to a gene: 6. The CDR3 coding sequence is TGTGCCAGCAGCTGGACCGGGACAGGGTCCGGGGAGCTGTTTTTT. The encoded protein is CASSWTGTGSGELFF.

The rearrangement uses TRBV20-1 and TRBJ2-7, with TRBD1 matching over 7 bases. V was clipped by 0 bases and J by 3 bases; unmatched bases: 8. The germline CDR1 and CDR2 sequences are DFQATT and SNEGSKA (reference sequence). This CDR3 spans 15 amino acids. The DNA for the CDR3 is TGCAGTGCTAGAGATACCGAGACAGGGAGCTACGAGCAGTACTTC. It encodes CSARDTETGSYEQYF.

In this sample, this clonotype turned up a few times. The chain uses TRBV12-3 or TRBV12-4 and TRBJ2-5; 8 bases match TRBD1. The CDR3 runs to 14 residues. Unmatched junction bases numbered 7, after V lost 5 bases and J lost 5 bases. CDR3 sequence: CASSKTTGVETQYF. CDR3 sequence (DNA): TGTGCCAGCAGTAAAACGACAGGGGTCGAGACCCAGTACTTC.

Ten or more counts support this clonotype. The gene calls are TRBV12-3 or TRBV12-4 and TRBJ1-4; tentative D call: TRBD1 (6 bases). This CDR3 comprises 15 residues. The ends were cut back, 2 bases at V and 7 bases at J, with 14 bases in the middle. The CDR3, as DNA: TGTGCCAGCAGTTTACCCGGGGGCGAGGGTGAAAAACTGTTTTTT. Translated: CASSLPGGEGEKLFF.

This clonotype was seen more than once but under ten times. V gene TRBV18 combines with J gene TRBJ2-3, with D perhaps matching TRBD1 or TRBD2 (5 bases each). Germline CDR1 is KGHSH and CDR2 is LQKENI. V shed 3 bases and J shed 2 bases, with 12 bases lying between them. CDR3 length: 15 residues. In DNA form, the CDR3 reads TGTGCCAGCTCACCCCGGGACCGGAACACAGATACGCAGTATTTT. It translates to CASSPRDRNTDTQYF.

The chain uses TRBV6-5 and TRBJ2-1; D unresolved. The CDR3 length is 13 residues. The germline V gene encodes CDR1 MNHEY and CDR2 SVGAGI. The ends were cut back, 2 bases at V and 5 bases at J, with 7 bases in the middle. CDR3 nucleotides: TGTGCCAGCAGTTACCGATTGGACAATGAGCAGTTCTTC. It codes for CASSYRLDNEQFF.

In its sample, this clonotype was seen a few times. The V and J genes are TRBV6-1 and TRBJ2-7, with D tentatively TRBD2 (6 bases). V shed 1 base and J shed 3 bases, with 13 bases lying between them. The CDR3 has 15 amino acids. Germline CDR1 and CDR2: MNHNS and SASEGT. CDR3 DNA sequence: TGTGCCAGCAGTGAAGTGGTGGGGGGTGGCTACGAGCAGTACTTC. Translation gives CASSEVVGGGYEQYF.

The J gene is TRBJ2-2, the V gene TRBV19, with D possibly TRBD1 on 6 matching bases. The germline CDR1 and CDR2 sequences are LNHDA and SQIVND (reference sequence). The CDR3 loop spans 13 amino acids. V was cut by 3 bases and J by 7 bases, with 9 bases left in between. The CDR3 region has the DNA TGTGCCAGTAGTATGGGGGCATTCGGGGAGCTGTTTTTT. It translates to CASSMGAFGELFF. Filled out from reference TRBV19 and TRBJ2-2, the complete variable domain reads DGGITQSPKYLFRKEGQNVTLSCEQNLNHDAMYWYRQDPGQGLRLIYYSQIVNDFQKGDIAEGYSVSREKKESFPLTVTSAQKNPTAFYLCASSMGAFGELFFGEGSRLTVL.

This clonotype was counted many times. The CDR3 bases are TGTGCCAGCAGCTCCGGGACAGGGAGCTCCTACAATGAGCAGTTCTTC. Amino acids: CASSSGTGSSYNEQFF. The V and J genes are TRBV7-8 and TRBJ2-1, with 9 bases aligning to TRBD1. CDR1 is SGHVS and CDR2 is FQNEAQ in the germline V gene. This CDR3 contains 16 residues. V was clipped by 4 bases and J by 0 bases; unmatched bases: 4.

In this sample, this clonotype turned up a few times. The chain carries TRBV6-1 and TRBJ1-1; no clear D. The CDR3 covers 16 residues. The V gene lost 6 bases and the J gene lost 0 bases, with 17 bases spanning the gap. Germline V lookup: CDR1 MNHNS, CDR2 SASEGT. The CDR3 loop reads CASRQSRTAMNTEAFF. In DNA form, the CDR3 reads TGTGCCAGCAGACAATCTAGGACGGCAATGAACACTGAAGCTTTCTTT.

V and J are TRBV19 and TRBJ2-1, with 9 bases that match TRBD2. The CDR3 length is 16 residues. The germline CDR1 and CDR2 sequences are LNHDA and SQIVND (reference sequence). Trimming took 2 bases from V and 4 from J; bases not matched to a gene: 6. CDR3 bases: TGTGCCAGTAGTATAAGTAGCGGGGGCCGGTACAATGAGCAGTTCTTC. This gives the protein CASSISSGGRYNEQFF.